This paragraph covers one TCR beta chain sequence. The sample is drawn from a study of control samples from healthy donors and cancer patients. The V gene's germline CDR1 is LNHDA and CDR2 SQIVND (reference sequence). This CDR3 is built from 14 residues. V was clipped by 3 bases and J by 6 bases; unmatched bases: 5. Some clones are missing from TCRdb's copy, which holds only in-frame ones; the method was immunoSEQ multiplex PCR. This table has under 150,000 clones, over 75% appearing once. The chain joins TRBV19 to TRBJ2-1; 7 bases match TRBD2. What was sequenced was blood. The TCR was taken from a middle-aged man in good health. CDR3 bases: TGTGCCAGTAGTATCATAAGCGGGGTCAATGAGCAGTTCTTC. Encoded protein: CASSIISGVNEQFF.